The source of this T cell receptor beta chain is a study of blood T cell repertoires in COVID-19. In its sample, this clone was seen a few times. In the original analysis: It was from reference gene primer amplification that nucleated cell counts were estimated. Clones were sequenced by immunoSEQ multiplex PCR, and TCRdb holds only the in-frame ones, with some missing. That table supplies the V and J calls and clone size; D and trimming were determined from the DNA. The top ten clones hold roughly 5% of a sample with roughly 190,000 clones, around 82% of them seen once. Those enrolled, adults aged 18 to 89 years, came from roughly 22 US areas. In assigning cohorts, the study relied on participant-reported clinical history. In germline, CDR1 is MGHRA, CDR2 YSYEKL. CDR3 size: 16 residues. V gave up 1 base and J gave up 6 bases, with 16 bases separating them.

The gene calls are TRBV4-1 and TRBJ1-5; maybe TRBD1 (6 bases). The sequence came from a woman between 55 and 75 years old with acute COVID-19. The sequenced sample was PBMCs or T cells enriched from blood (not recorded which). Here the CDR3 DNA reads TGCGCCAGCAGCCAAGCGAACAGGGTGGGGAGTCAGCCCCAGCATTTT. Amino acid sequence: CASSQANRVGSQPQHF.